The next 5 T cell receptor beta chains were all read from a single sample in a study of blood T cell repertoires in COVID-19. The table came from immunoSEQ multiplex PCR; TCRdb's copy has only in-frame clones and leaves some out. The data show around 370,000 clones, with 90% seen just once and approximately 6.2% held by the top ten. The sequencing input was peripheral blood. These receptors all come from a man between 18 and 29 years old with active or convalescent COVID-19.

The V gene is TRBV28, the J gene TRBJ1-2; weak D call: TRBD1 (5 bases). V was clipped by 2 bases and J by 0 bases, with 7 bases between them. In germline, CDR1 is MDHEN, CDR2 SYDVKM. This CDR3 spans 14 amino acids. CDR3 residues: CASSLRGANYGYTF. The CDR3 DNA reads TGTGCCAGCAGTTTAAGGGGCGCTAACTATGGCTACACCTTC.

This sequence joins TRBV5-1 and TRBJ2-2; no reliable D call. V lost 2 bases, J lost 1 base, and 3 bases lay in between. This CDR3 spans 13 amino acids. Germline V gene data show CDR1 as SGHRS and CDR2 as YFSETQ. The CDR3 DNA reads as TGCGCCAGCAGCTTACAGAACACCGGGGAGCTGTTTTTT. As protein: CASSLQNTGELFF.

The V gene is TRBV19, the J gene TRBJ2-1; 10 bases map to TRBD2. V was pared by 6 bases and J by 7 bases, with 9 bases of the junction left unmatched. There are 15 residues in the CDR3. Germline assignment: CDR1 LNHDA and CDR2 SQIVND (reference sequence). CDR3 sequence (DNA): TGTGCCAGTAGGCAAGCGGGAGGGCCTCGGAATGAGCAGTTCTTC. Residues: CASRQAGGPRNEQFF.

The chain employs TRBV7-8 and TRBJ1-5; D is unresolved. The V gene's germline CDR1 is SGHVS and CDR2 FQNEAQ. V gave up 6 bases and J gave up 0 bases, with 6 bases separating them. This CDR3 spans 13 amino acids. CDR3 loop: CASSPFSNQPQHF. CDR3 DNA: TGTGCCAGCAGTCCTTTTAGCAATCAGCCCCAGCATTTT.

The chain recombines TRBV6-5 with TRBJ1-1; the match to TRBD1 covers 7 bases. J lost 1 base, V lost 2 bases, and 4 bases had no gene match. CDR3 length equals 15 residues. Germline V gene lookup returns CDR1 MNHEY and CDR2 SVGAGI. CDR3 DNA: TGTGCCAGCAGTTACAAGTGGACAGGGAACACTGAAGCTTTCTTT. Encoded protein: CASSYKWTGNTEAFF.